This T cell receptor beta chain was captured by sequencing in a study of shared clonotypes between healthy human individuals. Both subsets, CD45RA+ naive and CD45RA-negative memory, were split from the CD4+ cells. Profiling relied on immunoSEQ multiplex PCR, and the TCRdb table lists in-frame clones only, not all of them. The repertoire holds some 2.4 million clones, with over 85% as singletons. Regarding the study as a whole: Four donors had 4% to 5% of their naive CD4 clonotypes in common. The diversity represented, both genetic and in exposure history, was limited by few donors. In general, naive subsets displayed greater estimated richness than memory subsets did.

CDR1 is SGHRS and CDR2 is YFSETQ in the germline V gene. Trimming stripped 3 bases from V and 8 bases from J, with 17 bases between. This CDR3 contains 15 residues. With regard to this clone: No antigen is known for it.

The sequencing input was naive CD4+ T cells from PBMCs. Subset indicated: CD45RA+ positively selected. The clonotype originates from a man in his late teens or twenties in good health. Some clones in this sample may be carry-over from other donors' samples. The chain has TRBV5-1 and TRBJ1-4; the D gene is possibly TRBD1 (5 bases). The CDR3 DNA reads as TGCGCCAGCAGCTCCAGAGGAGGGGAAACGGAAAAACTGTTTTTT. This gives the protein CASSSRGGETEKLFF. Full variable domain (missing parts from reference TRBV5-1 and TRBJ1-4): KAGVTQTPRYLIKTRGQQVTLSCSPISGHRSVSWYQQTPGQGLQFLFEYFSETQRNKGNFPGRFSGRQFSNSRSEMNVSTLELGDSALYLCASSSRGGETEKLFFGSGTQLSVL.